The T cell receptor (beta chain) under discussion was sequenced for a study of blood T cell repertoires in COVID-19. Study context: COVID-19 samples collected from the United States, Italy and Spain covered acute and convalescent phases. Nucleic acid was either cDNA or gDNA, and it came from T cells, B-cell-depleted T cells, or PBMCs.

Patients from Seattle were sampled longitudinally, starting during active infection. The junction had 4 bases not matched to a gene; V was cut back by 3 bases and J by 2 bases. Germline values: CDR1 LNHDA, CDR2 SQIVND (reference sequence). The CDR3 contains 15 residues. In the source study's methods: Nucleated cell number was recorded as an estimate derived from reference gene primer amplification. Profiling relied on immunoSEQ multiplex PCR, and the TCRdb table lists in-frame clones only, not all of them. The V and J calls and clone size were taken over from that table, and D and trimming were inferred from the DNA. The table records 140,000 or so clones, 88% of them present only once.

The sequenced sample consisted of peripheral blood. The origin of this receptor is a human donor with COVID-19, enrolled during active disease. The donor label of this sample is uncertain. The V gene is TRBV19, the J gene TRBJ1-5, with 7 bases lining up with TRBD1. The CDR3 DNA is TGTGCCAGTAGTATGGGCAGGGGGGGCAATCAGCCCCAGCATTTT. Amino acids: CASSMGRGGNQPQHF.